The rows below give T cell receptor beta chains drawn from one sample of a study of shared clonotypes between healthy human individuals. Profiled with immunoSEQ multiplex PCR; TCRdb holds only in-frame clones, not every one. The sample records 1.4 million or so clones, roughly 98.5% being singletons. What was sequenced was naive CD4+ T cells sorted from blood. These receptor sequences come from a man aged 25-45 years in good health. Both conserved end residues are part of each CDR3. A D gene is named only where the DNA matches it firmly. Some rows have no size entry. The others give once, few or many, or a class for an expanded clone.

J gene,V gene,D gene,clone size,CDR3 DNA,CDR3 protein
TRBJ1-4,TRBV7-8,.,.,TGTGCCAGCAGGCGAAACAGGGTCTCAACTAATGAAAAACTGTTTTTT,CASRRNRVSTNEKLFF
TRBJ2-2,TRBV21-1,.,once,TGTGCCAGCAGCAAAGAGATCTTGGGGACCGGGGAGCTGTTTTTT,CASSKEILGTGELFF
TRBJ1-2,TRBV28,.,once,TGTGCCAGCAGTTTACCGGGGTATGGCTACACCTTC,CASSLPGYGYTF
TRBJ2-3,TRBV7-6,TRBD2,.,TGTGCCAGCAGCCTCCTTGCCCCTGTGGCGGGGGTCACAGATACGCAGTATTTT,CASSLLAPVAGVTDTQYF
TRBJ2-7,TRBV19,.,.,TGTGCCAGTAGTATAGCGGGGGACCCCTACGAGCAGTACTTC,CASSIAGDPYEQYF
TRBJ2-7,TRBV19,.,.,TGTGCCAGTAGTATCTCAGTAGTAACGCCCTACGAGCAGTACTTC,CASSISVVTPYEQYF
TRBJ1-2,TRBV19,.,.,TGTGCCAGTAGTATAGATGTCGGGGTAGCGGGCTACACCTTC,CASSIDVGVAGYTF
TRBJ1-2,TRBV5-5,TRBD1,.,TGTGCCAGCAGCTGGACAGGGTCCTACACCTTC,CASSWTGSYTF
TRBJ1-5,TRBV2,.,.,TGTGCCAGCAGTTCCAGGGTTTCTCAGCCCCAGCATTTT,CASSSRVSQPQHF
TRBJ2-7,TRBV29-1,TRBD2,.,TGCAGCGTTCGGGGGGGTTACGAGCAGTACTTC,CSVRGGYEQYF
TRBJ2-1,TRBV4-3,TRBD2,.,TGCGCCAGCAGCCGAGGGTGGGGGCGAGGGGCTAGCGGGAGCACTGCCTACAATGAGCAGTTCTTC,CASSRGWGRGASGSTAYNEQFF
TRBJ2-7,TRBV5-1,TRBD1,.,TGCGCCAGCAGCTTGGGCGGGACAGGGGGTACCTACGAGCAGTACTTC,CASSLGGTGGTYEQYF
TRBJ1-2,TRBV9,.,.,TGTGCCAGCAGCGTAGGGCTTGCTAACTATGGCTACACCTTC,CASSVGLANYGYTF
TRBJ2-2,TRBV5-1,.,.,TGCGCCAGCAGTGATCGACCTCAGGGGCTGGCGAACACCGGGGAGCTGTTTTTT,CASSDRPQGLANTGELFF
TRBJ2-7,TRBV18,TRBD2,.,TGTGCCAGCTCACCACTCCCAGGACTAGCGGGAGGCTCCTACGAGCAGTACTTC,CASSPLPGLAGGSYEQYF
TRBJ1-1,TRBV11-1,TRBD1,few,TGTGCCAGCAGCTCATACAGGGGGAACACTGAAGCTTTCTTT,CASSSYRGNTEAFF
TRBJ1-2,TRBV28,TRBD1,.,TGTGCCAGCAGCCAACAGGGGGGTTATGGCTACACCTTC,CASSQQGGYGYTF
TRBJ2-5,TRBV5-1,TRBD2,.,TGCGCCAGCAGCTCTGGACTAGCGGGACCCCAAGAGACCCAGTACTTC,CASSSGLAGPQETQYF
TRBJ2-7,TRBV30,.,.,TGTGCCTGGAGTGTGAAGGGGGGTTATAATTCCAGGTACTTC,CAWSVKGGYNSRYF
TRBJ2-3,TRBV9,TRBD2,.,TGTGCCAGCAGCCCAAGACTAGCGGGAGCCACAGATACGCAGTATTTT,CASSPRLAGATDTQYF
TRBJ2-3,TRBV7-3,.,.,TGTGCCAGCAGCTATCTTGGGGGCGGGAAATTTCCCGATACGCAGTATTTT,CASSYLGGGKFPDTQYF
TRBJ2-1,TRBV5-4,TRBD2,.,TGTGCCAGCAGCTTGGTCGGGGGGTCCTACAATGAGCAGTTCTTC,CASSLVGGSYNEQFF
TRBJ2-2,TRBV10-3,.,.,TGTGCCATCAGCCTTGGGACCGGGGAGCTGTTTTTT,CAISLGTGELFF
TRBJ1-4,TRBV9,.,.,TGTGCCAGCAGCGTCCGGGCCGGGGGTGAAAAACTGTTTTTT,CASSVRAGGEKLFF
TRBJ2-7,TRBV10-3,.,.,TGTGCCATCAGTGAGGTCCGCGGGACAGTCCTTTACGAGCAGTACTTC,CAISEVRGTVLYEQYF
TRBJ2-7,TRBV18,TRBD2,.,TGTGCCAGCTCACCCACTAGCGCCTACTCCTACGAGCAGTACTTC,CASSPTSAYSYEQYF
TRBJ2-6,TRBV5-8,.,once,TGTGCCAGCAGCGACAGCTCTGGGGCCAACGTCCTGACTTTC,CASSDSSGANVLTF
TRBJ2-7,TRBV6-5,TRBD2,.,TGTGCCAGCAGCTGGACTAGCGGTTCCTACGAGCAGTACTTC,CASSWTSGSYEQYF
TRBJ2-7,TRBV6-5,.,.,TGTGCCAGCAGTTACTCGAGGGGGGGCTCCGAGCAGTACTTC,CASSYSRGGSEQYF
TRBJ1-2,TRBV4-2,.,.,TGTGCCAGCAGCCCCCCGGAGACCCATGGCTACACCTTC,CASSPPETHGYTF
TRBJ1-1,TRBV19,.,.,TGTGCCAGTATCGGAGGGAAGAACACTGAAGCTTTCTTT,CASIGGKNTEAFF
TRBJ2-5,TRBV14,.,once,TGTGCCAGCAGCCCCCCAGCGGTACAAGAGACCCAGTACTTC,CASSPPAVQETQYF
TRBJ2-3,TRBV28,.,.,TGTGCCAGCAGTTTGCATAGCGTGGGCCTGACTACGCAGTATTTT,CASSLHSVGLTTQYF
TRBJ1-1,TRBV14,.,.,TGTGCCAGCAGCAGGGGGTTGGGCACTGAAGCTTTCTTT,CASSRGLGTEAFF
TRBJ2-7,TRBV9,TRBD2,.,TGTGCCAGCAGCAAAGCGGGAGAGGGGCAGTACTTC,CASSKAGEGQYF
TRBJ2-2,TRBV9,TRBD2,.,TGTGCCAGCAGCGCAATACCACTAGCGGGGGGAACCGGGGAGCTGTTTTTT,CASSAIPLAGGTGELFF
TRBJ1-1,TRBV7-9,TRBD1,.,TGTGCCAGCAGCCCGCGAGGGGGCACGAACACTGAAGCTTTCTTT,CASSPRGGTNTEAFF
TRBJ2-1,TRBV2,TRBD2,.,TGTGCCAGCAGAGAAGTAGCGGGAGGGACCTACAATGAGCAGTTCTTC,CASREVAGGTYNEQFF
TRBJ2-5,TRBV7-9,.,once,TGTGCCAGCAGCTCCCCGACTAGTCGGGAGACCCAGTACTTC,CASSSPTSRETQYF
TRBJ1-5,TRBV7-6,.,.,TGTGCCAGCAGCCCCGACTCAGCTCATAATCAGCCCCAGCATTTT,CASSPDSAHNQPQHF
TRBJ2-3,TRBV5-1,.,once,TGCGCCAGCAGCTGGAAGCAGCAAACAGATACGCAGTATTTT,CASSWKQQTDTQYF
TRBJ2-3,TRBV7-3,.,.,TGTGCCAGCAGCTTACAGGGAACTGGCACAGATACGCAGTATTTT,CASSLQGTGTDTQYF
TRBJ1-1,TRBV4-2,.,.,TGTGCCAGCAGCCTCGGGACGGCGAACACTGAAGCTTTCTTT,CASSLGTANTEAFF
TRBJ2-7,TRBV27,.,once,TGTGCCAGCAGGCCCAGAACTCAATCCTACGAGCAGTACTTC,CASRPRTQSYEQYF
TRBJ1-2,TRBV18,.,.,TGTGCCAGCTCCGTAAGGGGTCGGGATGGCTACACCTTC,CASSVRGRDGYTF
TRBJ2-3,TRBV9,.,.,TGTGCCAGCAGCGTATCTACAGCTACAGATACGCAGTATTTT,CASSVSTATDTQYF
TRBJ2-6,TRBV5-4,TRBD1,.,TGTGCCAGCACTCATCGGACAGGACTCTCTGGGGCCAACGTCCTGACTTTC,CASTHRTGLSGANVLTF
TRBJ2-7,TRBV7-2,TRBD1,.,TGTGCCAGCAGCTCGACAGGGAGCGAGCAGTACTTC,CASSSTGSEQYF
TRBJ2-7,TRBV5-1,.,.,TGCGCCAGCAGAAACGACGCCAAAGACGAGCAGTACTTC,CASRNDAKDEQYF
TRBJ1-2,TRBV19,.,.,TGTGCCAGTAGTATACGTGGACGGCCTAATGGCTACACCTTC,CASSIRGRPNGYTF
TRBJ1-5,TRBV30,.,.,TGTGCCTGGACGGGACTTCCCAATCAGCCCCAGCATTTT,CAWTGLPNQPQHF
TRBJ2-1,TRBV18,.,.,TGTGCCAGCTCACCACCGGAGGGAACCTACAATGAGCAGTTCTTC,CASSPPEGTYNEQFF
TRBJ2-1,TRBV5-4,TRBD2,.,TGTGCCAGCAGCTCTCTAGCGGGTCTACTTTACAATGAGCAGTTCTTC,CASSSLAGLLYNEQFF
TRBJ2-1,TRBV7-7,TRBD2,.,TGTGCCAGCAGCTTAGAAGCGGGAGGGCCCTATGAGCAGTTCTTC,CASSLEAGGPYEQFF
TRBJ2-5,TRBV9,.,.,TGTGCCAGCAGCGTGTCCGGGGGTTTGGAGACCCAGTACTTC,CASSVSGGLETQYF
TRBJ1-3,TRBV5-8,.,.,TGTGCCAGCAGCGGGACTGTCTTCTCTGGAAACACCATATATTTT,CASSGTVFSGNTIYF
TRBJ2-5,TRBV5-1,.,once,TGCGCCAGCAGCCTGGGCCTAAAAGAGACCCAGTACTTC,CASSLGLKETQYF